The 21 T cell receptor beta chains below come from one sample, sequenced in a study of PD-1 blockade in classical Hodgkin lymphoma. The protocol was immunoSEQ multiplex PCR, while the TCRdb copy is restricted to in-frame clones and leaves out a portion. Here the sample spans approximately 70,000 clones, about 93% being singletons. Time point given: newly diagnosed, previously untreated cHL patient sample. Specimen: peripheral blood mononuclear cells (PBMCs). The receptors were sampled from a human donor with classical Hodgkin lymphoma.

This clone appeared once. The CDR3 DNA follows: TGTGCCAGCAGCTCCGGATTAAGCGCGAACACAGATACGCAGTATTTT. Translating it yields CASSSGLSANTDTQYF. The chain employs TRBV7-2 and TRBJ2-3; no clear D gene. This CDR3 has 16 residues. V was shortened by 4 bases and J by 2 bases, with 16 bases between the two germline ends. Germline-derived CDR1 and CDR2 are SGHTA and FQGNSA.

V gene TRBV9 combines with J gene TRBJ2-7; D is undetermined. V was clipped by 0 bases and J by 3 bases, with 7 bases between them. CDR1 and CDR2 from the germline V gene are SGDLS and YYNGEE. The CDR3 runs to 13 residues. CDR3 bases: TGTGCCAGCAGCGTAGCGGTCGGCTACGAGCAGTACTTC. Protein: CASSVAVGYEQYF.

The gene calls are TRBV28 and TRBJ1-2, with D maybe TRBD1 (6 bases). This CDR3 comprises 15 residues. The V end was cut by 5 bases, the J end by 2 bases, with 15 bases between. Germline assignment: CDR1 MDHEN and CDR2 SYDVKM. CDR3 protein: CASSISLGANYGYTF. The CDR3 DNA reads as TGTGCCAGCAGTATCTCCCTGGGGGCAAACTATGGCTACACCTTC.

The chain combines TRBV5-1 with TRBJ1-3; 9 positions agree with TRBD1. Trimming took 3 bases from V and 4 from J; bases not matched to a gene: 2. From germline, CDR1 is SGHRS and CDR2 YFSETQ. The length of the CDR3 is 14 residues. CDR3 residues: CASSWTGVGNTIYF. The CDR3 nucleotides are TGCGCCAGCAGCTGGACAGGGGTCGGAAACACCATATATTTT.

The chain uses TRBV28 and TRBJ1-1; D possibly corresponds to TRBD1 (5 bases). V lost 6 bases and J lost 1, with 18 bases in between. The germline gives CDR1 MDHEN, CDR2 SYDVKM. This CDR3 region has 16 residues. The CDR3 sequence is CASSGGLAGQNTEAFF. The CDR3 DNA reads TGTGCCAGCAGCGGGGGTTTGGCGGGGCAGAACACTGAAGCTTTCTTT.

V and J are TRBV25-1 and TRBJ1-5; D gene ambiguous. Germline V gene data show CDR1 as MGHDK and CDR2 as SYGVNS. The ends were cut back, 5 bases at V and 7 bases at J, with 3 bases in the middle. The CDR3 extends over 10 amino acids. For the CDR3, the DNA is TGTGCCAGCAGTTGGCAGCCCCAGCATTTT. Translating gives CASSWQPQHF.

The chain joins TRBV6-1 to TRBJ2-7, with 14 bases aligning to TRBD2. This CDR3 is built from 15 residues. CDR1 and CDR2 (germline): MNHNS, SASEGT. Germline trimming cut 6 bases from V and 6 bases from J; bases unmatched to any gene: 7. The CDR3 DNA reads as TGTGCCAGCAGACTTCTAGGACTAGCGGGAGGCGAGCAGTACTTC. Translating it yields CASRLLGLAGGEQYF.

This chain uses TRBV7-9 with TRBJ2-1; D remains ambiguous. Trimming cost V 1 base and J 0 bases, with 10 bases left between them. Germline V gene lookup returns CDR1 SEHNR and CDR2 FQNEAQ (reference sequence). This CDR3 has 16 residues. The CDR3 DNA sequence: TGTGCCAGCAGCTTAGTGGGCCAGATCTCCTACAATGAGCAGTTCTTC. Protein product: CASSLVGQISYNEQFF.

Only a few counts were recorded for this clone. The chain is built from TRBV6-5 and TRBJ1-2; D is ambiguous. Germline V gives CDR1 MNHEY, CDR2 SVGAGI. V was pared by 2 bases and J by 8 bases, with 15 bases between. The CDR3 is 14 residues long. In DNA form, the CDR3 reads TGTGCCAGCAGTTACCGCGGCTCCCGTCGGGGCTACACCTTC. Translating gives CASSYRGSRRGYTF.

The CDR3: CASSLAGAGGQPQHF. CDR3 bases: TGTGCCAGCAGCTTAGCCGGGGCAGGGGGTCAGCCCCAGCATTTT. V usage is TRBV7-9 and J usage is TRBJ1-5, with 7 nucleotides matching TRBD1. With 0 bases clipped from V and 6 bases from J, the junction kept 5 bases outside the gene matches. CDR3 length equals 15 residues. Germline V lookup: CDR1 SEHNR, CDR2 FQNEAQ (reference sequence).

V usage is TRBV30 and J usage is TRBJ1-2, with a possible D match to TRBD1 (5 bases). V was shortened by 1 base and J by 3 bases, with 9 bases between the two germline ends. This CDR3 has 13 residues. Per germline, CDR1 GTSNPN and CDR2 SVGIG (reference sequence). The CDR3: CAWSAGHYYGYTF. CDR3 DNA: TGTGCCTGGAGTGCTGGACACTACTATGGCTACACCTTC.

CDR3 DNA sequence: TGCGCCAGCAGCTTTGGGGGACAGGGATTAGGTGGCTACACCTTC. Translated: CASSFGGQGLGGYTF. This chain links TRBV5-1 with TRBJ1-2; the match to TRBD1 covers 9 bases. The CDR3 contains 15 residues. The germline CDR1 and CDR2 sequences are SGHRS and YFSETQ. Trimming cost V 2 bases and J 7 bases; bases outside gene matches: 9.

The gene calls are TRBV18 and TRBJ2-3; D is perhaps TRBD2 (5 bases). Germline V gives CDR1 KGHSH, CDR2 LQKENI. Between the trimmed V and J ends, which lost 4 bases and 2 bases, there was a span of 10 bases. This CDR3 has 14 amino acids. This CDR3 reads CASSQPGLTDTQYF. Written as DNA, the CDR3 is TGTGCCAGCTCACAACCCGGACTCACAGATACGCAGTATTTT.

The V call is TRBV6-5, the J call TRBJ2-7; the D gene is possibly TRBD2 (6 bases). In germline, CDR1 is MNHEY, CDR2 SVGAGI. The CDR3 loop spans 14 amino acids. V lost 6 bases, J lost 3 bases, and 15 bases lay in between. CDR3 in DNA: TGTGCCAGCAGCCGCGGGACGGTCATCTACGAGCAGTACTTC. Protein product: CASSRGTVIYEQYF.

The chain couples TRBV4-3 to TRBJ2-5; TRBD2 is a possible D gene (8 bases). CDR3 length: 17 amino acids. CDR1 and CDR2 from the germline V gene are LGHNA and YSLEER. Trimming took off 4 bases at V and 5 bases at J, with 23 bases between the two ends. CDR3 residues: CASSPQGGRRGGETQYF. Written as DNA, the CDR3 is TGCGCCAGCAGCCCCCAAGGGGGCAGACGGGGGGGCGAGACCCAGTACTTC.

This rearrangement joins TRBV21-1 to TRBJ2-5; TRBD1 is the table's D call and was not checked against the DNA. TRBV21-1 is a pseudogene. The CDR3 loop spans 15 amino acids. The CDR3 DNA is TGTGCCAGCAGCTTACCAGACAGGAACGAAGAGACCCAGTACTTC. Translated: CASSLPDRNEETQYF.

The CDR3 loop reads CAWSVAGESEAFF. CDR3 in DNA: TGTGCCTGGAGTGTAGCTGGGGAATCTGAAGCTTTCTTT. The chain joins TRBV30 to TRBJ1-1; D is unclear. Germline V CDR1 and CDR2: GTSNPN, SVGIG (reference sequence). The CDR3 runs to 13 residues. Trimming took off 0 bases at V and 6 bases at J, with 11 bases between the two ends.

This chain joins TRBV6-1 and TRBJ2-7; the match to TRBD1 covers 10 bases. This CDR3 contains 15 residues. Trimming cost V 5 bases and J 4 bases; bases outside gene matches: 8. In germline, CDR1 is MNHNS, CDR2 SASEGT. As DNA, the CDR3 is TGTGCCAGCAGTTCGACAGGGGGCGCGCGGTACGAGCAGTACTTC. Its protein is CASSSTGGARYEQYF.

The CDR3 reads CASSPRDRQNSPLHF. The CDR3 DNA reads TGTGCCAGCAGCCCCCGGGACCGTCAAAATTCACCCCTCCACTTT. The chain is built from TRBV9 and TRBJ1-6; D is perhaps TRBD1 (5 bases). Trimming pared 4 bases from V and 7 bases from J, leaving 15 bases between. There are 15 residues in the CDR3. Germline V gene data show CDR1 as SGDLS and CDR2 as YYNGEE.

This clone has just one count. The chain couples TRBV10-3 to TRBJ1-3; D might be TRBD1 (6 bases). The length of the CDR3 is 17 residues. The germline V gene has CDR1 ENHRY and CDR2 SYGVKD. V lost 2 bases to trimming and J lost 2 bases, with 16 bases between them. The CDR3 sequence: CAISEPRGEGTGNTIYF. The CDR3 DNA follows: TGTGCCATCAGTGAGCCGAGGGGGGAAGGTACTGGAAACACCATATATTTT.

The rearrangement uses TRBV18 and TRBJ1-4, with TRBD1 identical over 7 bases. Germline assignment: CDR1 KGHSH and CDR2 LQKENI. Unmatched junction bases numbered 9, after V lost 3 bases and J lost 5 bases. The CDR3 length is 16 residues. The CDR3 nucleotides read TGTGCCAGCTCACCGAAGCCCGGGACAGTCAATGAAAAACTGTTTTTT. Translated: CASSPKPGTVNEKLFF.